This T cell receptor (beta chain) appears in the sequencing data of a study of blood T cell repertoires in COVID-19. Overall study context: Sample material is recorded as cDNA or gDNA derived from T cells, B-cell-depleted T cells, or PBMCs.

The V and J ends lost 0 bases and 7 bases, in that order; junction bases with no gene match: 0. The CDR3 is 14 residues long. Germline values: CDR1 MNHNY, CDR2 SVGAGI (reference sequence). Original processing methods: From reference gene primer amplification, estimates of nucleated cell counts were derived. Sequenced by immunoSEQ multiplex PCR; TCRdb stores in-frame clones only, minus some. V and J calls and clone size are as listed in that table; D and trimming were resolved from the DNA. The data contain 200,000 to 250,000 clones, about nine tenths of them singletons. The receptor was derived from a woman in her forties with acute COVID-19. The sequenced sample was PBMCs or T cells enriched from blood (not recorded which). The rearrangement joins TRBV6-6 to TRBJ2-7; TRBD2 aligns across 13 bases. The CDR3 spells CASSYSTSGREQYV. CDR3 nucleotides: TGTGCCAGCAGTTACTCGACTAGCGGGAGGGAGCAGTACGTC.